Below, 25 T cell receptor beta chains from the same sample are listed, as sequenced in a study of CD8+ T cells in alopecia areata. RNA was extracted and reverse transcribed into cDNA as the sequencing template. TCRdb keeps only in-frame clones here, not all; method: immunoSEQ multiplex PCR. The top ten hold around 5.7% of the sample, which has approximately 89,000 clones, around 54% seen once. Sequencing was done on a sample of NKG2D-high CD8+ T cells sorted from blood. The receptor set was obtained from a human donor with alopecia areata.

This sequence joins TRBV30 and TRBJ2-1; D is possibly TRBD1 or TRBD2 (5 bases each). Germline V lookup: CDR1 GTSNPN, CDR2 SVGIG (reference sequence). The CDR3 has 14 residues. Trimming removed 0 bases from V and 6 bases from J, with 12 bases in between. The CDR3 sequence is CAWSVGGLANEQFF. The DNA of the CDR3 is TGTGCCTGGAGTGTTGGGGGTCTAGCCAATGAGCAGTTCTTC.

In its sample, this clone was seen a few times. J is TRBJ2-1 and V is TRBV29-1, with a weak D call TRBD1 (6 bases). The CDR3 covers 14 residues. Trimming removed 2 bases from V and 1 base from J, with 9 bases in between. Germline CDR1 and CDR2: SQVTM and ANQGSEA. The chain's CDR3 is CSVEPRGSYNEQFF. For the CDR3, the DNA is TGCAGCGTTGAACCTAGGGGGTCCTACAATGAGCAGTTCTTC.

On this clone: Mismatch with germline at one junction end may stem from a read error. V and J are TRBV29-1 and TRBJ1-1; tentatively, D is TRBD1 (6 bases). Germline loops: CDR1 SQVTM, CDR2 ANQGSEA. CDR3 length equals 13 residues. The CDR3 DNA follows: TGTTCGGGACATCGCGTAAAAGACGCTGAAGCTTTCTTT. Translating it yields CSGHRVKDAEAFF.

This clone was seen a handful of times. The gene calls are TRBV14 and TRBJ2-1; 7 bases align to TRBD1. Germline CDR1 is SGHDN and CDR2 is FVKESK. The junction had 6 bases not matched to a gene; V was cut back by 6 bases and J by 4 bases. The CDR3 extends over 14 amino acids. CDR3 sequence reads: CASRPRGPYNEQFF. The CDR3 DNA sequence: TGTGCCAGCAGGCCTAGGGGGCCATACAATGAGCAGTTCTTC. The entire variable domain, with the rest obtained from reference TRBV14 and TRBJ2-1, is as follows: EAGVTQFPSHSVIEKGQTVTLRCDPISGHDNLYWYRRVMGKEIKFLLHFVKESKQDESGMPNNRFLAERTGGTYSTLKVQPAELEDSGVYFCASRPRGPYNEQFFGPGTRLTVL.

This chain uses TRBV11-2 with TRBJ2-3; TRBD2 matches at 11 bases. The germline V gene encodes CDR1 SGHAT and CDR2 FQNNGV. The CDR3 is 18 residues long. V lost 1 base to trimming and J lost 2 bases; unmatched junction nucleotides: 8. The chain's CDR3 is CASSLGQTSGAFTDTQYF. CDR3 DNA: TGTGCCAGCAGCTTAGGCCAGACTAGCGGGGCTTTCACAGATACGCAGTATTTT.

This clone came up a few times. The rearrangement links TRBV21-1 to TRBJ2-2; no check of the table's D call, TRBD1, against the DNA was made. TRBV21-1 is an annotated pseudogene. CDR3 size: 15 residues. The chain's CDR3 is CASTNTGRDTGELFF. DNA of the CDR3: TGTGCCAGCACCAATACAGGGCGCGACACCGGGGAGCTGTTTTTT.

This rearrangement joins TRBV29-1 to TRBJ1-1; the D is unclear. Germline CDR1 reads SQVTM; CDR2 reads ANQGSEA. The CDR3 contains 13 residues. V shed 6 bases and J shed 5 bases, with 16 bases lying between them. CDR3 DNA sequence: TGCAGCGTCCCGGGCCATGGGCGGACTGAAGCTTTCTTT. Its translation: CSVPGHGRTEAFF.

The chain employs TRBV28 and TRBJ2-7; 8 bases are a match to TRBD2. The V gene end was trimmed by 5 bases and the J gene end by 4 bases; junction bases not matched to a gene: 7. From germline, CDR1 is MDHEN and CDR2 SYDVKM. The CDR3 sequence is 14 residues long. The CDR3, as DNA: TGTGCCAGCAGTGGGGTCTCTAGCGGGTACGAGCAGTACTTC. It translates to CASSGVSSGYEQYF.

The table lists this clone with a count of one. The V gene is TRBV27, the J gene TRBJ2-7; 7 bases line up with TRBD2. CDR1 MNHEY and CDR2 SMNVEV come from the germline V gene (reference sequence). V dropped 3 bases and J dropped 3; count of bases not matched to a gene: 8. This CDR3 contains 15 residues. The CDR3 here is CASSLRGGSHYEQYF. In DNA, the CDR3 is TGTGCCAGCAGTTTGAGGGGCGGGAGCCACTACGAGCAGTACTTC.

The V and J genes are TRBV2 and TRBJ2-1; a weak D match, TRBD2 (6 bases). V shed 6 bases and J shed 6 bases, with 9 bases lying between them. Germline V gene data show CDR1 as SNHLY and CDR2 as FYNNEI. This CDR3 is built from 12 residues. The CDR3 protein is CASSGSSNEQFF. The CDR3 region has the DNA TGTGCCAGCAGCGGGAGCTCCAATGAGCAGTTCTTC.

This clone was seen a few times. V is TRBV23-1 and J is TRBJ2-1; either TRBD1 or TRBD2 may supply D (7 bases each). TRBV23-1 falls under the ORF class, with uncertain function. This CDR3 comprises 21 residues. V lost 0 bases and J lost 1, with 25 bases in between. CDR3 protein: CASSQSDPGGELRNSYNEQFF. CDR3 DNA: TGCGCCAGCAGTCAATCGGACCCAGGGGGGGAGCTTAGGAATTCCTACAATGAGCAGTTCTTC.

The chain has TRBV4-1 and TRBJ2-7; D ambiguous. The germline V gene encodes CDR1 MGHRA and CDR2 YSYEKL. Trimming shortened V by 4 bases and J by 2 bases, and 12 bases separated the two germline ends. The CDR3 sequence is 14 residues long. This CDR3 is CASSPTMGAYEQYF. The CDR3 nucleotides read TGCGCCAGCAGCCCCACGATGGGTGCCTACGAGCAGTACTTC.

J is TRBJ2-1 and V is TRBV27; 8 nucleotides match TRBD2. Trimming took 5 bases from V and 10 from J; bases not matched to a gene: 7. CDR3 length: 13 residues. The germline gives CDR1 MNHEY, CDR2 SMNVEV (reference sequence). CDR3: CASSPGTRWEQFF. The CDR3 nucleotides read TGTGCCAGCAGTCCCGGGACTAGATGGGAGCAGTTCTTC.

The chain joins TRBV13 to TRBJ2-4; D gene unclear. Trimming took 4 bases from V and 5 from J, leaving 6 bases between them. This CDR3 has 12 residues. Germline V gene data show CDR1 as PRHDT and CDR2 as FYEKMQ (reference sequence). The CDR3 region is CASSSHENIQYF. CDR3 nucleotides: TGTGCCAGCAGCTCCCACGAAAACATTCAGTACTTC.

The gene calls are TRBV4-1 and TRBJ2-4; 9 bases are a match to TRBD1. Unmatched junction bases numbered 10, after V lost 3 bases and J lost 7 bases. The CDR3 runs to 16 residues. Germline V lookup: CDR1 MGHRA, CDR2 YSYEKL. This CDR3 reads CASSHDEGQGWNIQYF. The CDR3 DNA is TGCGCCAGCAGCCATGATGAGGGACAGGGTTGGAACATTCAGTACTTC.

The chain employs TRBV7-9 and TRBJ2-7; 9 positions match TRBD1. The J segment lost 4 bases and the V segment lost 0 bases, leaving 4 bases of the junction unmatched. This CDR3 has 15 residues. The germline CDR1 and CDR2 sequences are SEHNR and FQNEAQ (reference sequence). CDR3 coding DNA: TGTGCCAGCAGCTTAGCGATAGGACAGGGGTACGAGCAGTACTTC. This encodes CASSLAIGQGYEQYF. The full variable domain, with the rest looked up from reference TRBV7-9 and TRBJ2-7, is DTGVSQNPRHKITKRGQNVTFRCDPISEHNRLYWYRQTLGQGPEFLTYFQNEAQLEKSRLLSDRFSAERPKGSFSTLEIQRTEQGDSAMYLCASSLAIGQGYEQYFGPGTRLTVT.

The chain has TRBV9 and TRBJ2-7; D gene ambiguous. CDR3 size: 11 residues. Germline values: CDR1 SGDLS, CDR2 YYNGEE. V dropped 4 bases and J dropped 3 bases, with 5 bases sitting between them. The CDR3 DNA is TGTGCCAGCAGCTCGAACTACGAGCAGTACTTC. Translation: CASSSNYEQYF.

The V and J genes are TRBV29-1 and TRBJ2-7, with TRBD1 as a possible D gene (6 bases). The V end lost 3 bases, the J end lost 7 bases, and 22 bases lay between the germline ends. The CDR3 covers 15 residues. Germline loops: CDR1 SQVTM, CDR2 ANQGSEA. CDR3 coding DNA: TGCAGCGTTGAGGGTCACAGCGGATCTAGGGGGGAGCAGTACTTC. Protein sequence: CSVEGHSGSRGEQYF.

The chain uses TRBV28 and TRBJ2-2, with D tentatively TRBD2 (6 bases). Germline CDR1 and CDR2: MDHEN and SYDVKM. The CDR3 consists of 15 residues. V lost 2 bases and J 3 bases, leaving 10 bases between the germline ends. The CDR3 sequence: CASSLGGRYTGELFF. CDR3 coding DNA: TGTGCCAGCAGTTTAGGTGGGAGGTACACCGGGGAGCTGTTTTTT.

This clone has just a few counts. CDR3 in DNA: TGTGCCACATGGGGGGGAAACACCGGGGAGCTGTTTTTT. It is translated as CATWGGNTGELFF. The chain employs TRBV28 and TRBJ2-2; 7 positions match TRBD2. Germline-derived CDR1 and CDR2 are MDHEN and SYDVKM. This CDR3 has 13 residues. The V gene end was trimmed by 10 bases and the J gene end by 2 bases; junction bases not matched to a gene: 4. The full variable domain, in which reference TRBV28 and TRBJ2-2 provide the parts outside the CDR3, is DVKVTQSSRYLVKRTGEKVFLECVQDMDHENMFWYRQDPGLGLRLIYFSYDVKMKEKGDIPEGYSVSREKKERFSLILESASTNQTSMYLCATWGGNTGELFFGEGSRLTVL.

In DNA, the CDR3 is TGCGCCAGCAGCCAAGATTACAGCCCAGAGACCCAGTACTTC. Residues: CASSQDYSPETQYF. This rearrangement joins TRBV4-1 to TRBJ2-5; D is undetermined. V lost 0 bases to trimming and J lost 4 bases, with 9 bases between them. Germline V gene data show CDR1 as MGHRA and CDR2 as YSYEKL. The CDR3 covers 14 residues.

The rearrangement uses TRBV4-1 and TRBJ2-7, with TRBD2 identical over 8 bases. CDR3 length: 16 amino acids. CDR1 is MGHRA and CDR2 is YSYEKL in the germline V gene. Unmatched junction bases numbered 6, after V lost 0 bases and J lost 2 bases. In DNA form, the CDR3 reads TGCGCCAGCAGCCAAGACGGGAGGGACACTCCCTACGAGCAGTACTTC. Encoded protein: CASSQDGRDTPYEQYF.

This chain links TRBV5-4 with TRBJ2-1, with D possibly matching TRBD2 (7 bases). The ends were cut back, 10 bases at V and 10 bases at J, with 21 bases in the middle. This CDR3 has 13 amino acids. The germline gives CDR1 SGHNT, CDR2 YYREEE (reference sequence). The CDR3 DNA reads as TGTGCCGCAGGAAGTGCGGGGGCCGTAGAGCAGTTCTTC. Its translation is CAAGSAGAVEQFF.

The chain joins TRBV29-1 to TRBJ2-7; D may be TRBD1 (6 bases). The V gene's germline CDR1 is SQVTM and CDR2 ANQGSEA. The CDR3 loop spans 12 amino acids. V gave up 2 bases and J gave up 6 bases, with 11 bases separating them. CDR3 sequence (DNA): TGCAGCGTTGAATACAGGGCCGGCGAGCAGTACTTC. Its protein product is CSVEYRAGEQYF.

J is TRBJ2-3 and V is TRBV9, with no clear D. With 0 bases removed from V and 0 bases from J, the gap between germline ends came to 2 bases. The CDR3 has 13 amino acids. Looked up from germline, CDR1 is SGDLS and CDR2 is YYNGEE. The DNA of the CDR3 is TGTGCCAGCAGCGTAGCGAGCACAGATACGCAGTATTTT. Translated, it gives CASSVASTDTQYF.